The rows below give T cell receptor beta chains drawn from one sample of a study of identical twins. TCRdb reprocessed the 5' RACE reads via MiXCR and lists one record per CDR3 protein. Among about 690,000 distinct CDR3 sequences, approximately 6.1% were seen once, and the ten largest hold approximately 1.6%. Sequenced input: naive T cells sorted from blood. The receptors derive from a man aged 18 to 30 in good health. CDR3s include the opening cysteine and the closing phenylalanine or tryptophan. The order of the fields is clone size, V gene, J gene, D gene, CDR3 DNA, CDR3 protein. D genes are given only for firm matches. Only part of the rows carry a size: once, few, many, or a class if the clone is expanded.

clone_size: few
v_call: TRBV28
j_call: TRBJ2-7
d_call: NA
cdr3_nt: TGTGCCAGCAGTCAACCGGGCCCCGCAGCCCACGAGCAGTACTTC
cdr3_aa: CASSQPGPAAHEQYF

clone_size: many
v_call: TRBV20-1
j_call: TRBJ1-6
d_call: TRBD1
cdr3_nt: TGCAGTGCCGATGGACAGGGAGCCTCACCCCTCCACTTT
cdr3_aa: CSADGQGASPLHF

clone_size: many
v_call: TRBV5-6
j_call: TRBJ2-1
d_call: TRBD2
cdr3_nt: TGTGCCAGCAGCCCGAGCGGGATCATCTACAATGAGCAGTTCTTC
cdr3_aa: CASSPSGIIYNEQFF

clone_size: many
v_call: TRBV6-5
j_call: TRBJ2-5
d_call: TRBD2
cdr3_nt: TGTGCCAGCAGTTACTCCGCACTAGCGGGCTACCACCAAGAGACCCAGTACTTC
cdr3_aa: CASSYSALAGYHQETQYF

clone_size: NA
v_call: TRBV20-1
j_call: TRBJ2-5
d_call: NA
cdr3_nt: TGCAGTGCCCTCCCCCCGGCATCTCACGGGGAGACCCAGTACTTC
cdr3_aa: CSALPPASHGETQYF

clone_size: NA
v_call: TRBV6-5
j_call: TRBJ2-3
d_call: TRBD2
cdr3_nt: TGTGCCAGCAGTTACCGGTTGGGCGGGAGTAGCACAGATACGCAGTATTTT
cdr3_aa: CASSYRLGGSSTDTQYF

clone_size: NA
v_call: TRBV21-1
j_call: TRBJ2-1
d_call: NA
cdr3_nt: TGTGCCAGCAGCTCAGATTACGCTGAGCAGTTCTTC
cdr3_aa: CASSSDYAEQFF

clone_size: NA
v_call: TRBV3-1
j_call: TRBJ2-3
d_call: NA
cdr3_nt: TGTGCCAGCAGCCAAGATCGATATACGCAGTATTTT
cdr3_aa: CASSQDRYTQYF

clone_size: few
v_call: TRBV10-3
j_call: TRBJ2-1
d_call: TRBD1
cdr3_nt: TGTGCCATCAGGAGCTTAGGGACAGCTCAAAATGAGCAGTTCTTC
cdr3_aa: CAIRSLGTAQNEQFF

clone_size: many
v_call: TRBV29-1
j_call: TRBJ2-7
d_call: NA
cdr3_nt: TGCAGCGTTGTAATCAGGGGCTTAACCTACGAGCAGTACTTC
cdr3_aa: CSVVIRGLTYEQYF

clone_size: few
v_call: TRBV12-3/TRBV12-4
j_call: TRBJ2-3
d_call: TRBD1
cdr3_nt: TGTGCCAGCAGCCTAAGACCGGGACAGGGTACAGATACGCAGTATTTT
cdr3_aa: CASSLRPGQGTDTQYF

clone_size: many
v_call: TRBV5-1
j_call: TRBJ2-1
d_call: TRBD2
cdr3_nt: TGCGCCAGCTCTTCTGGCGGGAGTATGAATGAGCAGTTCTTC
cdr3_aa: CASSSGGSMNEQFF

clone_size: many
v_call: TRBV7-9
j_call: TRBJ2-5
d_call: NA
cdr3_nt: TGTGCCAGCAGCTCCACGGGAGAGACCCAGTACTTC
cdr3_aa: CASSSTGETQYF

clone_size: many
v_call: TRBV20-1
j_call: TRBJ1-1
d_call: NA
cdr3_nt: TGCAGTGCTAGTGGGACGACAGGGAACACTGAAGCTTTCTTT
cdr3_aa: CSASGTTGNTEAFF

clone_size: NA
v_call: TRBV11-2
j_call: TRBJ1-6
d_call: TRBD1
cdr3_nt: TGTGCCAGCAGCTTAAGGACAGGGAGCTCCTATAATTCACCCCTCCACTTT
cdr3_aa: CASSLRTGSSYNSPLHF

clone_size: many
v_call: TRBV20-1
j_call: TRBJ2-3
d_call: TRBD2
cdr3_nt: TGCAGTGCTAGTCACCTAGCGGGCGGAGTAACGCAGTATTTT
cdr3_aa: CSASHLAGGVTQYF

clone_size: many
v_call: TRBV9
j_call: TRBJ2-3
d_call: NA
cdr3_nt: TGTGCCAGCAGCGTATCCCCCAGAGACTCCACAGATACGCAGTATTTT
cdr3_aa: CASSVSPRDSTDTQYF

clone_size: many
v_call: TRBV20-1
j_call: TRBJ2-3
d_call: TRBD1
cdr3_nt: TGCAGTGCTAGGACGACAGGGGATACGCAGTATTTT
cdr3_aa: CSARTTGDTQYF

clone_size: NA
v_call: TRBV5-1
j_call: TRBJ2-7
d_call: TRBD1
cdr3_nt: TGCGCCAGCAGCCAAGAAAGGACAGGGGGGCGCGAGCAGTACTTC
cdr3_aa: CASSQERTGGREQYF

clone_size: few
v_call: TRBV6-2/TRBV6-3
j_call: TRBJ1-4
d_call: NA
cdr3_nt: TGTGCCAGCACCTCCGGGACAAGGTTTATGGTTGAAAAACTGTTTTTT
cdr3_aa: CASTSGTRFMVEKLFF

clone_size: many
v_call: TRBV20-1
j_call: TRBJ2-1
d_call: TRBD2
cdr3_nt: TGCAGTGCTAGAGATGGGGGGGAGGGCCTGAATGAGCAGTTCTTC
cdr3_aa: CSARDGGEGLNEQFF

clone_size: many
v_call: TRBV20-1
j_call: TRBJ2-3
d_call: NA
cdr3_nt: TGCAGTGCTACCTGGACCATGGCAGATACGCAGTATTTT
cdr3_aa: CSATWTMADTQYF

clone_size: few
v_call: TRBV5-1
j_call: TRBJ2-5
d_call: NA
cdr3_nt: TGCGCCAGCAGGTCTGGACAGGGAGGGGAGACCCAGTACTTC
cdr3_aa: CASRSGQGGETQYF

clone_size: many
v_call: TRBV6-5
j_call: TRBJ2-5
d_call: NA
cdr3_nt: TGTGCCAGCAGTTATACAGGAAAAGAGACCCAGTACTTC
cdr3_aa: CASSYTGKETQYF

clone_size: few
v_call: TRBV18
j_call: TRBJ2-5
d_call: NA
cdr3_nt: TGTGCCAGCTCACCACCGCTGCAGGGCGGCGAGACCCAGTACTTC
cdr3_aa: CASSPPLQGGETQYF

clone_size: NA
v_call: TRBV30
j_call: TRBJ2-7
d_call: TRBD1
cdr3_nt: TGTGCCTGGGACAGGGGAAACCATGGCGAGCAGTACTTC
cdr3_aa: CAWDRGNHGEQYF

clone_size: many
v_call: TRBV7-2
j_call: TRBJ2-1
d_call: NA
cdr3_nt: TGTGCCAGCAGCTTAAAAGTGGCGGGCGGGAAGAGCTTC
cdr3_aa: CASSLKVAGGKSF

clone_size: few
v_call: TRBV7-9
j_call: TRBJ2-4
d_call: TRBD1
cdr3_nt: TGTGCCAGCAGCTCTATGACAGGGGAGGAAAACATTCAGTACTTC
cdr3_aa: CASSSMTGEENIQYF

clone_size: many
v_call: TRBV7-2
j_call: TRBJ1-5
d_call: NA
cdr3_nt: TGTGCCAGCAGCTTAAGGCAGGGGATTAGCAATCAGCCCCAGCATTTT
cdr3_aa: CASSLRQGISNQPQHF

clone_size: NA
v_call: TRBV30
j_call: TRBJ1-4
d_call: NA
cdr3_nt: TGTGCCTGGAGTAGACAGATAAATGAAAAACTGTTTTTT
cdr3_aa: CAWSRQINEKLFF

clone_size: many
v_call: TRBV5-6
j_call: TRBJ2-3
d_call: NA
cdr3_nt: TGTGCCAGCAGCTTGGACTTTCCAGATACGCAGTATTTT
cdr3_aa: CASSLDFPDTQYF

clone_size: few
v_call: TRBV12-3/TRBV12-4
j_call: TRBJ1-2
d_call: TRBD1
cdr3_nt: TGTGCCAGCAGTTCCTCGTTATTGGACAGGGGACGTGTGGGCTACACCTTC
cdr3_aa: CASSSSLLDRGRVGYTF

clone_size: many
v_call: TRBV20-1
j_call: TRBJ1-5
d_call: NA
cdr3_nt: TGCAGTGGCTTGGGCAGCCGCAATCAGCCCCAGCATTTT
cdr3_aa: CSGLGSRNQPQHF

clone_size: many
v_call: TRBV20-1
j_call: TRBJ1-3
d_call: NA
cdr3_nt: TGCAGTGCTGTTGCGGGCCCCCGGGACACCATATATTTT
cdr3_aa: CSAVAGPRDTIYF

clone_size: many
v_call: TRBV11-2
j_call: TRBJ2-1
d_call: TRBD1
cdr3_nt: TGTGCCAGCAGCTTAGATTGGGGGACAGGATCCTACAATGAGCAGTTCTTC
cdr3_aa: CASSLDWGTGSYNEQFF

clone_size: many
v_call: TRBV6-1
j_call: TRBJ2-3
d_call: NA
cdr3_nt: TGTGCCAGCTTCCAGCGTGGAACAGATACGCAGTATTTT
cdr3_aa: CASFQRGTDTQYF

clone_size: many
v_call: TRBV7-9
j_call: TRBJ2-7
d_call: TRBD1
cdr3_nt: TGTGCCAGCAGCCTCACAGGGGACGAGCAGTACTTC
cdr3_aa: CASSLTGDEQYF

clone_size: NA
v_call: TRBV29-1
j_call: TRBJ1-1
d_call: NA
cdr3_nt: TGCAGCGCCGGAGTCAGCACTGAAGCTTTCTTT
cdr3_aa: CSAGVSTEAFF

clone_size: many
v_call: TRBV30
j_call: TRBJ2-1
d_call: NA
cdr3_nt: TGTGCCTGGAGTAGGTCCCATGACTACAATGAGCAGTTCTTC
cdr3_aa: CAWSRSHDYNEQFF

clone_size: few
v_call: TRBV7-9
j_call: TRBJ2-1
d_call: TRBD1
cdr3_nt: TGTGCCAGCAGCCCGGGACAGGGGGTCCATGAGCAGTTCTTC
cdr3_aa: CASSPGQGVHEQFF

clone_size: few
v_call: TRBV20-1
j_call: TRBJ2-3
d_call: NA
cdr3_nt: TGCAGTGCTAGAGATCCTGCGACTCATACGCAGTATTTT
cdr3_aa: CSARDPATHTQYF

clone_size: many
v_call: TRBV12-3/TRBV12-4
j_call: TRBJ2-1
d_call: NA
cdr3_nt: TGTGCCAGCAGTTTAGTGGGAGTAGGCTACAATGAGCAGTTCTTC
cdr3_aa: CASSLVGVGYNEQFF

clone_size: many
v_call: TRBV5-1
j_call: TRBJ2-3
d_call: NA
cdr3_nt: TGCGCCAGCAGTGACACAGGTATCACAGATACGCAGTATTTT
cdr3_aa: CASSDTGITDTQYF

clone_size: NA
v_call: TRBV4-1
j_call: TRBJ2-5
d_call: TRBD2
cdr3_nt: TGCGCCAGCAGCCAAGTGTTTCTAGCGGGAGTGCAAGAGACCCAGTACTTC
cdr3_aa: CASSQVFLAGVQETQYF

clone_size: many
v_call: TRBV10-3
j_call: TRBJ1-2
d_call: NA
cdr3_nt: TGTGCCATCAGTGAGTCGAGGCCGGACGGCTACACCTTC
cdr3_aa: CAISESRPDGYTF

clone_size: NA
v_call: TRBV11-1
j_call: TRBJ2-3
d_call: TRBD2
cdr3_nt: TGTGCCAGCAGCTTAGATAGCGGGAGGGTTCGAACCGCTGATACGCAGTATTTT
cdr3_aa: CASSLDSGRVRTADTQYF

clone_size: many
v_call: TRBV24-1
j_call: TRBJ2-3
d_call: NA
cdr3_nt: TGTGCCACCAGTGGAGGGAGTACGCAGTATTTT
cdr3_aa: CATSGGSTQYF

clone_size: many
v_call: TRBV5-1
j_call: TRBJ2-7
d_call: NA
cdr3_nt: TGCGCCAGCAGCTTAGGACAGCTCTACGAGCAGTACTTC
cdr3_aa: CASSLGQLYEQYF

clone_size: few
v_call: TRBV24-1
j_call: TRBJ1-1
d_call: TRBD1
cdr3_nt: TGTGCCACCAGTGAAACCCCGACAGGGGGGAACACTGAAGCTTTCTTT
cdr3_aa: CATSETPTGGNTEAFF

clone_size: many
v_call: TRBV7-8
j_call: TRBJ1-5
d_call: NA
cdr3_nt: TGTGCCAGCAGCCCGATCTATCCAGGGACCTCGACGCCCCAGCATTTT
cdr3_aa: CASSPIYPGTSTPQHF

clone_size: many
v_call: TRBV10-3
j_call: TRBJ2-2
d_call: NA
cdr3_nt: TGTGCCATTGGGAGCTTCGAGAGGGCAGCCGGGGAGCTGTTTTTT
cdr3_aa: CAIGSFERAAGELFF

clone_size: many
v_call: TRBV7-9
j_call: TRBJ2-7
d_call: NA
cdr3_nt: TGTGCCAGCAGCTCCCAAGCTGTAAGGACGGACTCCGAGCAGTACTTC
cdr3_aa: CASSSQAVRTDSEQYF

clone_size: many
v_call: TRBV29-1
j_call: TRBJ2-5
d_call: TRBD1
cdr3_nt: TGCAGCGTTGTTGGGGACAGGGGGCGTCAAGAGACCCAGTACTTC
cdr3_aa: CSVVGDRGRQETQYF

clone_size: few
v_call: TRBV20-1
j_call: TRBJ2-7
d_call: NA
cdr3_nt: TGCAGTGCCGGGCAGATCTACGAGCAGTACTTC
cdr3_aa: CSAGQIYEQYF

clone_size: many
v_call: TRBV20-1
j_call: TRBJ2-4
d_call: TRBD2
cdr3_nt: TGCAGTGCTTGGAATCCTGTGAGCGGGAGGAGGAACATTCAGTACTTC
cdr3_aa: CSAWNPVSGRRNIQYF

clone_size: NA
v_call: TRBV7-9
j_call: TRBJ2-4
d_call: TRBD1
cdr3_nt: TGTGCCAGCAGCTTACAGGGGGCGAGAAACATTCAGTACTTC
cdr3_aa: CASSLQGARNIQYF